This T cell receptor (beta chain) was retrieved from a study of T cell responses to AZD1222 COVID-19 vaccine. Study context: Recipients boosted at about 4 weeks or about 12 weeks are pooled.

Remarks on this clone: Its matching antigen is unknown.

Clones were sequenced by immunoSEQ multiplex PCR, and TCRdb holds only the in-frame ones, with some missing. The sample has approximately 150,000 clones; just over 90% are singletons. General study findings and limits: Reportedly, nearly half of unique spike TCRs recognized epitopes outside B.1.351/B.1.1.7 mutations. Clonal diversity may have been underestimated in mostly white British donors. The span of vaccine-associated CD4 TCRs extended across spike, with dominance at 160-218 and 743-854.

This specimen consisted of peripheral blood, obtained on day 0 of AZD1222 vaccination. This clonotype was sampled from an adult in good health.

CDR3 nucleotides: TGTGCCAGCAGCGTCGGGACGGACGAGCAGTACTTC. Translation gives CASSVGTDEQYF. The V and J genes are TRBV4-2 and TRBJ2-7; D possibly uses TRBD1 or TRBD2 (5 bases each). In germline, CDR1 is LGHNA, CDR2 YNFKEQ. V was cut by 5 bases and J by 5 bases, with 10 bases left in between. CDR3 length: 12 amino acids.